The 25 T cell receptor beta chains reported below all come from one sample, sequenced in a study of shared clonotypes between healthy human individuals. Assay used: immunoSEQ multiplex PCR; TCRdb lists only in-frame clones, some missing. The sample contains 2 million to 2.5 million clones, approximately 94% of which appear only once. The material sequenced was naive CD4+ T cells from PBMCs. Subset noted: CD45RA+ positively selected. Receptors originate from a man younger than 35 in good health. Some clones in this sample may be carry-over from other donors' samples.

The chain is built from TRBV5-5 and TRBJ2-3; possible D gene TRBD2, 7 bases. CDR3 size: 17 residues. V was clipped by 4 bases and J by 3 bases, with 21 bases between them. Germline loops: CDR1 SGHKS, CDR2 YYEKEE (reference sequence). The CDR3: CASSPSGRGEVTDTQYF. CDR3 DNA sequence: TGTGCCAGCAGCCCTAGTGGGAGGGGGGAAGTGACAGATACGCAGTATTTT.

The chain employs TRBV28 and TRBJ2-1; 10 nucleotides line up with TRBD2. This CDR3 comprises 19 residues. From germline, CDR1 is MDHEN and CDR2 SYDVKM. After removal of 8 bases from V and 3 bases from J, the junction contained 19 bases not matched to a gene. CDR3 DNA: TGTGCCAGCCGTTCAACCGGGACTAGCGCCTACGGAGGCTACAATGAGCAGTTCTTC. Protein product: CASRSTGTSAYGGYNEQFF.

This clone has just one count. The gene calls are TRBV7-2 and TRBJ2-1; D assignment may be TRBD1 or TRBD2 (5 bases each). The CDR3 sequence is 14 residues long. CDR1 and CDR2 (germline): SGHTA, FQGNSA. Deletions cut 3 bases from V and 6 bases from J, with 12 bases between. CDR3 sequence reads: CASSFKGTLNEQFF. Here the CDR3 DNA reads TGTGCCAGCAGCTTTAAGGGGACCCTCAATGAGCAGTTCTTC. Combining the CDR3 with reference TRBV7-2 and TRBJ2-1 gives the whole variable domain GAGVSQSPSNKVTEKGKDVELRCDPISGHTALYWYRQSLGQGLEFLIYFQGNSAPDKSGLPSDRFSAERTGGSVSTLTIQRTQQEDSAVYLCASSFKGTLNEQFFGPGTRLTVL.

The rearrangement joins TRBV4-3 to TRBJ2-2; either TRBD1 or TRBD2 may supply D (6 bases each). V shed 4 bases and J shed 7 bases, with 13 bases lying between them. CDR3 size: 14 residues. Germline lookup yields CDR1 LGHNA and CDR2 YSLEER. The CDR3 coding sequence is TGCGCCAGCAGCCCCCAAGGGGGGCTCGGGGAGCTGTTTTTT. The encoded protein is CASSPQGGLGELFF.

The chain carries TRBV28 and TRBJ2-2; no clear D. Germline CDR1 reads MDHEN; CDR2 reads SYDVKM. There are 15 residues in the CDR3. V lost 1 base, J lost 1 base, and 7 bases lay in between. The DNA of the CDR3 is TGTGCCAGCAGTTTATTCGGGTTGAACACCGGGGAGCTGTTTTTT. The encoded protein is CASSLFGLNTGELFF.

This rearrangement joins TRBV28 to TRBJ2-7; TRBD1 might be the D (5 bases). In germline, CDR1 is MDHEN, CDR2 SYDVKM. This CDR3 comprises 14 residues. The germline V and J ends were trimmed by 1 base and 9 bases, with 16 bases remaining between them. In nucleotides, the CDR3 is TGTGCCAGCAGTTTATCCCCGCAGGGAAGGGTGCAGTACTTC. This encodes CASSLSPQGRVQYF.

In this sample, this clone turned up once. The CDR3 carries no conserved terminal phenylalanine or tryptophan, so it likely arises from a read error. The DNA is omitted, as the CDR3 cannot be located on it reliably, and the CDR3 follows TCRdb's listing. The gene calls are TRBV7-6 and TRBJ1-2. Including both end residues, the CDR3 is 16 amino acids long. Per the germline V gene, CDR1 is SGHVS and CDR2 is FNYEAQ. The CDR3 loop is CASSPQVTLQSEMRFG.

This sequence joins TRBV7-9 and TRBJ2-1, with D possibly TRBD2 on 6 matching bases. V was trimmed by 6 bases and J by 5 bases, leaving 11 bases between them. CDR3 length: 13 residues. CDR1 is SEHNR and CDR2 is FQNEAQ in the germline V gene (reference sequence). CDR3 sequence: CASRAGPNNEQFF. CDR3 in DNA: TGTGCCAGCAGGGCGGGACCTAACAATGAGCAGTTCTTC.

The chain employs TRBV9 and TRBJ2-2; D remains ambiguous. CDR3 size: 13 residues. Looked up from germline, CDR1 is SGDLS and CDR2 is YYNGEE. Deletions cut 1 base from V and 3 bases from J, with 4 bases between. The CDR3 nucleotides read TGTGCCAGCAGCGTACAGCACACCGGGGAGCTGTTTTTT. Translating it yields CASSVQHTGELFF.

The table lists this clone with a count of one. This chain links TRBV7-3 with TRBJ2-3; tentatively, D is TRBD2 (5 bases). Looked up from germline, CDR1 is SGHTA and CDR2 is FQGTGA. The CDR3 is 16 residues long. Trimming shortened V by 5 bases and J by 1 base, and 16 bases separated the two germline ends. The CDR3 coding sequence is TGTGCCAGCAGCCCCGCCGGGTCGAGGGGCACAGATACGCAGTATTTT. Its translation: CASSPAGSRGTDTQYF.

This chain links TRBV28 with TRBJ2-1, with TRBD1 matching 9 bases. Germline V gene sequence: CDR1 MDHEN, CDR2 SYDVKM. V lost 9 bases to trimming and J lost 16 bases; unmatched junction nucleotides: 7. The CDR3 extends over 10 amino acids. Here the CDR3 reads CASYRDREFF. In nucleotides, the CDR3 is TGTGCCAGTTACCGGGACAGGGAATTCTTC. The variable domain in full, completed from reference TRBV28 and TRBJ2-1, reads DVKVTQSSRYLVKRTGEKVFLECVQDMDHENMFWYRQDPGLGLRLIYFSYDVKMKEKGDIPEGYSVSREKKERFSLILESASTNQTSMYLCASYRDREFFGPGTRLTVL.

V usage is TRBV14 and J usage is TRBJ2-5; D unresolved. Germline loops: CDR1 SGHDN, CDR2 FVKESK. The CDR3 totals 16 residues. The V end was cut by 2 bases, the J end by 7 bases, with 20 bases between. The CDR3 sequence: CASSQQVLSGWGTQYF. The CDR3 DNA sequence: TGTGCCAGCAGCCAACAGGTTTTGTCCGGTTGGGGGACCCAGTACTTC. Supplemented by reference TRBV14 and TRBJ2-5, the full variable domain reads EAGVTQFPSHSVIEKGQTVTLRCDPISGHDNLYWYRRVMGKEIKFLLHFVKESKQDESGMPNNRFLAERTGGTYSTLKVQPAELEDSGVYFCASSQQVLSGWGTQYFGPGTRLLVL.

V is TRBV2 and J is TRBJ2-2; no firm D call. The germline gives CDR1 SNHLY, CDR2 FYNNEI. Deletions cut 8 bases from V and 7 bases from J, with 11 bases between. The CDR3 runs 12 residues. The chain's CDR3 is CASGLTGGELFF. The CDR3 DNA is TGTGCCAGCGGCCTGACTGGCGGGGAGCTGTTTTTT.

The V and J genes are TRBV5-1 and TRBJ1-5; possibly TRBD1 for D (5 bases). The CDR3 consists of 14 residues. Germline CDR1 and CDR2: SGHRS and YFSETQ. V lost 1 base, J lost 4 bases, and 9 bases lay in between. This CDR3 reads CASSLTGPNQPQHF. CDR3 DNA sequence: TGCGCCAGCAGCTTGACAGGACCGAATCAGCCCCAGCATTTT.

This sequence joins TRBV6-1 and TRBJ1-2; 9 bases map to TRBD1. The CDR3 covers 13 residues. Germline CDR1 is MNHNS and CDR2 is SASEGT. With V trimmed by 6 bases and J by 8 bases, 7 bases remained unmatched. The CDR3 coding sequence is TGTGCCAGCAGGGACAGGGGTTCGCCCGGCTACACCTTC. Translated: CASRDRGSPGYTF.

The chain couples TRBV5-1 to TRBJ2-3; possible D gene TRBD1, 6 bases. CDR3 length: 13 amino acids. Between the trimmed V and J ends, which lost 7 bases and 6 bases, there was a span of 15 bases. The germline V gene encodes CDR1 SGHRS and CDR2 YFSETQ. The CDR3 DNA follows: TGCGCCAGCGGAGGACAGCTATCCGATACGCAGTATTTT. This sequence encodes CASGGQLSDTQYF.

A word on this clone: At the DNA level, this CDR3 is encoded by other sequences in the same sample as well. The chain recombines TRBV6-5 with TRBJ1-2; possibly TRBD1 for D (6 bases). The V gene lost 6 bases and the J gene lost 2 bases, with 10 bases spanning the gap. The length of the CDR3 is 13 residues. CDR1 and CDR2 from the germline V gene are MNHEY and SVGAGI. The CDR3 bases are TGTGCCAGCAGCTACAGGGAAAACTATGGCTACACCTTC. Encoded protein: CASSYRENYGYTF.

The chain recombines TRBV7-2 with TRBJ1-1, with 8 bases identical to TRBD1. The CDR3 runs to 14 residues. The V gene end was trimmed by 4 bases and the J gene end by 11 bases; junction bases not matched to a gene: 12. The V gene's germline CDR1 is SGHTA and CDR2 FQGNSA. For the CDR3, the DNA is TGTGCCAGCAGCTCAAGGGGGAGACAGGGGATGGCTTTCTTT. It is translated as CASSSRGRQGMAFF.

The chain is built from TRBV6-6 and TRBJ2-7, with D possibly matching TRBD1 (6 bases). Germline CDR1 MNHNY, CDR2 SVGAGI (reference sequence). This CDR3 is 13 amino acids long. Trimming removed 6 bases at V and 3 bases at J, with 12 bases between. The CDR3 DNA sequence: TGTGCCAGCAGCCAAGGACAGAGCTACGAGCAGTACTTC. Amino acids: CASSQGQSYEQYF.

This chain connects TRBV11-2 to TRBJ1-5; 8 nucleotides line up with TRBD1. Germline V gene sequence: CDR1 SGHAT, CDR2 FQNNGV. This CDR3 is built from 14 residues. The V gene end was trimmed by 3 bases and the J gene end by 7 bases; junction bases not matched to a gene: 5. CDR3 bases: TGTGCCAGCAGCTTCGACAGGGGAGGACAGCCCCAGCATTTT. As protein: CASSFDRGGQPQHF.

This sequence joins TRBV6-5 and TRBJ1-1; 8 bases agree with TRBD1. Per germline, CDR1 MNHEY and CDR2 SVGAGI. Losses at the gene ends were 6 bases for V and 5 bases for J; bases not matched to a gene: 8. The CDR3 is made up of 14 amino acids. CDR3: CASRKTGVITEAFF. DNA for the CDR3: TGTGCCAGCAGAAAGACAGGGGTTATTACTGAAGCTTTCTTT.

This clone was detected a few times. V usage is TRBV28 and J usage is TRBJ1-2; D unresolved. Trimming took off 5 bases at V and 5 bases at J, with 12 bases between the two ends. The CDR3 contains 13 residues. The V gene's germline CDR1 is MDHEN and CDR2 SYDVKM. DNA of the CDR3: TGTGCCAGCAGTCCCGTCGGGGATTATGGCTACACCTTC. It translates to CASSPVGDYGYTF.

The chain couples TRBV2 to TRBJ2-1, with 10 positions matching TRBD2. V was clipped by 3 bases and J by 6 bases; unmatched bases: 5. CDR3 length equals 15 residues. Germline CDR1 is SNHLY and CDR2 is FYNNEI. Here the CDR3 DNA reads TGTGCCAGCAGTGATGGGCTAGCGGGAGCCAATGAGCAGTTCTTC. Its protein is CASSDGLAGANEQFF.

The V gene is TRBV11-2, the J gene TRBJ2-7; a weak D match, TRBD2 (8 bases). This CDR3 spans 17 amino acids. V lost 5 bases, J lost 3 bases, and 23 bases lay in between. The germline V gene encodes CDR1 SGHAT and CDR2 FQNNGV. In nucleotides, the CDR3 is TGTGCCAGCAGCCCCGGGAGGGGGGAGGGGGCAAGCTACGAGCAGTACTTC. Translated, it gives CASSPGRGEGASYEQYF.

For this clone: Other DNA sequences of this sample code for an identical CDR3. The chain carries TRBV4-1 and TRBJ2-2; TRBD2 aligns across 14 bases. This CDR3 comprises 18 residues. Germline V lookup: CDR1 MGHRA, CDR2 YSYEKL. Germline trimming cut 1 base from V and 5 bases from J; bases unmatched to any gene: 6. The CDR3 protein is CASSQGGLAGVGTGELFF. The CDR3 DNA sequence: TGCGCCAGCAGCCAAGGGGGACTAGCGGGAGTGGGTACCGGGGAGCTGTTTTTT.